This TCR beta chain was recorded in a study of CXCR3-negative and CXCR3-positive naive CD8 T cells. Findings of the study overall: In cryopreserved cells, CXCR3 expression partially decreased, and fresh PBMCs were used in most assays. Diversity was high in both naive subsets and much lower in memory cells. Similar TRBV-TRBJ gene usage was seen in naive CXCR3-negative and CXCR3-positive cells, but not in memory cells. The TRB CDR3s that CXCR3-positive naive cells carried were more hydrophobic than those of CXCR3-negative naive cells.

The sorter processed each CD8+ T cell subset in triplicate at 300,000 cells apiece. Turning to this clonotype: The antigen remains unidentified.

The CDR3 is 15 residues long. In preparing the TRB cDNA libraries, 5' RACE with UMI labels was used. TCRdb reprocessed the 5' RACE reads and keeps a single row for each CDR3 protein, giving no DNA. Its table lists under 150,000 distinct CDR3 sequences. The sample comprised naive CXCR3+ CD8+ T cells from blood. As for subset: CD45RO-CCR7+CD27+CD95- naive CD8+ T cells expressing CXCR3 (TNR3+). This sequence was found in a human donor in good health. Some clones in this sample may be carry-over from other donors' samples. The gene calls are TRBV12-3 or TRBV12-4 and TRBJ2-5; absent DNA, TCRdb's TRBD1 call cannot be checked. The CDR3 reads CASSLRDRAQETQYF.